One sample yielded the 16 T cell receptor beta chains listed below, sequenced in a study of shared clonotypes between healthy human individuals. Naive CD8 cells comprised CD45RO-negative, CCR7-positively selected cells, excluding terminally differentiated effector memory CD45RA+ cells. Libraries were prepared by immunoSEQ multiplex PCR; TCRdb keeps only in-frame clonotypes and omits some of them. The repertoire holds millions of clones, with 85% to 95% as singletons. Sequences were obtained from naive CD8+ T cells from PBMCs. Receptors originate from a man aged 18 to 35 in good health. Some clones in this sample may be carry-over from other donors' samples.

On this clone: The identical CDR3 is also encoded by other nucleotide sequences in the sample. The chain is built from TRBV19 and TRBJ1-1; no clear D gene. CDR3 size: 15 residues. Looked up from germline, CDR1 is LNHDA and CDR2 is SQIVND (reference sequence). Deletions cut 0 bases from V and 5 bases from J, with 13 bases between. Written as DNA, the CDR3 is TGTGCCAGTAGTATAGATCGCCGTGGTTGGACTGAAGCTTTCTTT. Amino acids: CASSIDRRGWTEAFF.

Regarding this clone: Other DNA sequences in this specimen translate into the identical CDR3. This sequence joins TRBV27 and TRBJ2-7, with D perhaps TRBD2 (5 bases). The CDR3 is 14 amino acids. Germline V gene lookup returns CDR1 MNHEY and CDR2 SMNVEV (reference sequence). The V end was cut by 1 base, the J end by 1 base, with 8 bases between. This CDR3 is CASSLFRGSYEQYF. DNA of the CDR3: TGTGCCAGCAGTTTATTTCGGGGTTCCTACGAGCAGTACTTC.

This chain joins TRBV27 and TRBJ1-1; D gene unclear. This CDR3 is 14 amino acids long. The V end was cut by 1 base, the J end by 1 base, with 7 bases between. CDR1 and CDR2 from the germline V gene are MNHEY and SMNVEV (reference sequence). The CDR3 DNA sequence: TGTGCCAGCAGTTTATTCTCCAGGAACACTGAAGCTTTCTTT. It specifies CASSLFSRNTEAFF.

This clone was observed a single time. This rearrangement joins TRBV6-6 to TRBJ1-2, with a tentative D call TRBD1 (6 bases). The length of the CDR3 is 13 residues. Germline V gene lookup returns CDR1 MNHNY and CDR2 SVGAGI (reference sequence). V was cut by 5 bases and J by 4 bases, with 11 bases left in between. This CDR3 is CASSNGQLYGYTF. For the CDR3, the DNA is TGTGCCAGCAGTAATGGACAGCTCTATGGCTACACCTTC.

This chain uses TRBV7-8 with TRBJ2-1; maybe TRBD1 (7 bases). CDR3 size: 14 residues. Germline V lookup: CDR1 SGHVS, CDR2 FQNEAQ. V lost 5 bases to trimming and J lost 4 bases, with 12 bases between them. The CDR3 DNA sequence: TGTGCCAGCAGCCCGCAGGGGGGATACAATGAGCAGTTCTTC. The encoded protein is CASSPQGGYNEQFF.

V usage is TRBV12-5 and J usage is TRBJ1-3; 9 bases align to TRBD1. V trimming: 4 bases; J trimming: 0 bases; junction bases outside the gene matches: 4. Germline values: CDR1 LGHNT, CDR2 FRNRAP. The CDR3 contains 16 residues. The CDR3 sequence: CASGSTGGHSGNTIYF. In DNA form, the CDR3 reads TGTGCTAGTGGTTCGACAGGGGGACACTCTGGAAACACCATATATTTT. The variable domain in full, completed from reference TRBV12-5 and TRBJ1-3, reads DARVTQTPRHKVTEMGQEVTMRCQPILGHNTVFWYRQTMMQGLELLAYFRNRAPLDDSGMPKDRFSAEMPDATLATLKIQPSEPRDSAVYFCASGSTGGHSGNTIYFGEGSWLTVV.

The CDR3 nucleotides are TGTGCCAGCAGTGCCCCCCACGGACTAGCGGGACTAGCCAAAAACATTCAGTACTTC. This translates into CASSAPHGLAGLAKNIQYF. This chain connects TRBV6-1 to TRBJ2-4; 12 nucleotides align to TRBD2. The V segment lost 4 bases and the J segment 0 bases; nucleotides outside the gene matches: 10. This CDR3 is built from 19 residues. Germline V gene sequence: CDR1 MNHNS, CDR2 SASEGT.

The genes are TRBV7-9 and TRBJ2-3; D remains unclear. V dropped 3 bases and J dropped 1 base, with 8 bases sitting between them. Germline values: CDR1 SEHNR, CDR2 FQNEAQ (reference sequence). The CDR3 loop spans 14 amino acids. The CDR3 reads CASSFGLGTDTQYF. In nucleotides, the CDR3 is TGTGCCAGCAGCTTCGGGCTAGGCACAGATACGCAGTATTTT.

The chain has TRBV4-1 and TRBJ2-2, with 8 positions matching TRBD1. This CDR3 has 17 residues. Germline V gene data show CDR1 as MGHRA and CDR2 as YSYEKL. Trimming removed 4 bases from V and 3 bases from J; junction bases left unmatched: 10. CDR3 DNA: TGCGCCAGCAGCCGCTCGCCAGGGGGCTTAGACACCGGGGAGCTGTTTTTT. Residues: CASSRSPGGLDTGELFF.

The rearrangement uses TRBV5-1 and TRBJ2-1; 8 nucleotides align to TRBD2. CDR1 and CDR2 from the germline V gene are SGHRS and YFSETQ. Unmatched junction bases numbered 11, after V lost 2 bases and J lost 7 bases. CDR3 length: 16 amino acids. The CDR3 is CASSFQRENIRNEQFF. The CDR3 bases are TGCGCCAGCAGCTTCCAGCGGGAGAATATTAGGAATGAGCAGTTCTTC.

CDR3 amino acids: CASSLGYRYEQYF. CDR3 sequence (DNA): TGTGCCAGCAGCTTAGGCTACAGGTACGAGCAGTACTTC. The chain couples TRBV7-2 to TRBJ2-7; TRBD1 is a possible D gene (5 bases). Per the germline V gene, CDR1 is SGHTA and CDR2 is FQGNSA. The CDR3 has 13 residues. Trimming removed 1 base from V and 4 bases from J, with 8 bases in between.

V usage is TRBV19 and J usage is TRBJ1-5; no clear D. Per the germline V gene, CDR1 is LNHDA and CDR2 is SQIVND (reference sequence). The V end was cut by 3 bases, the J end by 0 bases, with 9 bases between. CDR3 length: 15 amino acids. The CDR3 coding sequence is TGTGCCAGTAGTATGATCGGTGATAGCAATCAGCCCCAGCATTTT. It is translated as CASSMIGDSNQPQHF.

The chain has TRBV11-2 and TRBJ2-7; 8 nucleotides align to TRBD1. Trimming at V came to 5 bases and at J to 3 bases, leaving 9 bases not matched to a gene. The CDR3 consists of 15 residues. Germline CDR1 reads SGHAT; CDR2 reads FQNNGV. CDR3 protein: CASSGRDRHIYEQYF. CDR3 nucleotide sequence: TGTGCCAGCAGCGGCCGGGACAGGCATATCTACGAGCAGTACTTC.

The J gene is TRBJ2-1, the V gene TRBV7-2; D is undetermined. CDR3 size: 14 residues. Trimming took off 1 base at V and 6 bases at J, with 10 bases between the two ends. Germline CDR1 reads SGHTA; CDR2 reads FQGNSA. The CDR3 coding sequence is TGTGCCAGCAGCTTAGGCGCTGTCGGCAATGAGCAGTTCTTC. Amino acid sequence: CASSLGAVGNEQFF.

CDR3 sequence (DNA): TGTGCCAGCGCCAGGGCCAGGGGACGGGAGCAGTACTTC. Its translation is CASARARGREQYF. The rearrangement joins TRBV7-7 to TRBJ2-7; D perhaps matches TRBD1 (6 bases). Germline CDR1 SSHAT, CDR2 FNYEAQ (reference sequence). CDR3 size: 13 residues. Trimming shortened V by 8 bases and J by 7 bases, and 18 bases separated the two germline ends.

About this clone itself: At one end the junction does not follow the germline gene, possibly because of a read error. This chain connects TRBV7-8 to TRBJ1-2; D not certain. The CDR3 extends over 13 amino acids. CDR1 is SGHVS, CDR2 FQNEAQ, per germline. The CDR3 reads CASSLDGYSPRVF. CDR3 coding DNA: TGTGCCAGCAGCTTAGATGGTTACAGCCCCCGGGTCTTC.